What follows are 27 T cell receptor beta chains derived from one specimen sequenced in a study of T cells in Graves' hyperthyroidism and ophthalmopathy. The source material, RNA transcripts, was used to amplify TCR beta CDR3 regions. Researchers ran a first-round RT-PCR on the TCR CDR3 using the HTBI primer set. One entry per CDR3 protein, called by TCRdb with MiXCR from the multiplex PCR reads. Here the sample spans 400,000 to 500,000 distinct CDR3 sequences, roughly an eighth being singletons. The sample taken for sequencing was blood. The receptors were gathered from a woman aged 18-35 years with Graves' hyperthyroidism.

The table lists this clonotype with a few counts. V gene TRBV15 combines with J gene TRBJ1-1, with no clear D. The CDR3 consists of 13 residues. V lost 1 base, J lost 3 bases, and 6 bases lay in between. Germline V gene sequence: CDR1 LNHNV, CDR2 YYDKDF (reference sequence). In nucleotides, the CDR3 is TGTGCCACCAGCAGAGGTCCCCACACTGAAGCTTTCTTT. This gives the protein CATSRGPHTEAFF.

In its sample, this clonotype was seen many times. The chain recombines TRBV2 with TRBJ1-4; D is undetermined. V gave up 2 bases and J gave up 4 bases, with 8 bases separating them. Germline assignment: CDR1 SNHLY and CDR2 FYNNEI. The CDR3 contains 14 residues. The CDR3: CASSETPSNEKLFF. CDR3 sequence (DNA): TGTGCCAGCAGTGAAACGCCGAGTAATGAAAAACTGTTTTTT.

The V gene is TRBV20-1, the J gene TRBJ2-1; perhaps TRBD2 as D (6 bases). The V gene's germline CDR1 is DFQATT and CDR2 SNEGSKA (reference sequence). CDR3 length: 12 residues. V dropped 8 bases and J dropped 6 bases, with 14 bases sitting between them. The CDR3 protein is CSSRRDSNEQFF. The CDR3 DNA reads TGCAGTTCCCGCCGGGACTCCAATGAGCAGTTCTTC.

This clonotype has a count of ten or more. V gene TRBV3-1 combines with J gene TRBJ1-3, with D tentatively TRBD1 (6 bases). The CDR3 spans 15 residues. Trimming pared 3 bases from V and 1 base from J, leaving 10 bases between. The germline V gene has CDR1 LGHDT and CDR2 YNNKEL (reference sequence). CDR3 sequence: CASSHHRDSGNTIYF. The DNA of the CDR3 is TGTGCCAGCAGCCACCACAGGGATTCTGGAAACACCATATATTTT. The full variable domain, completed using reference TRBV3-1 and TRBJ1-3, is DTAVSQTPKYLVTQMGNDKSIKCEQNLGHDTMYWYKQDSKKFLKIMFSYNNKELIINETVPNRFSPKSPDKAHLNLHINSLELGDSAVYFCASSHHRDSGNTIYFGEGSWLTVV.

This chain uses TRBV7-9 with TRBJ1-4; 9 bases align to TRBD1. The CDR3 runs to 15 residues. Per germline, CDR1 SEHNR and CDR2 FQNEAQ (reference sequence). V shed 5 bases, J shed 1 base, and the junction held 2 bases outside the gene matches. This chain's CDR3 is CASSPGQGTNEKLFF. The CDR3 DNA reads as TGTGCCAGCAGCCCGGGACAGGGAACTAATGAAAAACTGTTTTTT.

This clonotype was detected many times. This sequence joins TRBV6-2 or TRBV6-3 and TRBJ2-1; 15 nucleotides agree with TRBD2. CDR1 is MNHEY, CDR2 SVGEGT, per germline. The V and J ends lost 2 bases and 0 bases, in that order; junction bases with no gene match: 11. The CDR3 is made up of 21 amino acids. CDR3 loop: CASSYDAGTSGRRSSYNEQFF. In DNA form, the CDR3 reads TGTGCCAGCAGTTACGACGCCGGGACTAGCGGGAGGAGAAGCTCCTACAATGAGCAGTTCTTC.

This clonotype was detected many times. The chain joins TRBV27 to TRBJ2-3, with D possibly matching TRBD2 (5 bases). The V gene's germline CDR1 is MNHEY and CDR2 SMNVEV (reference sequence). This CDR3 contains 14 residues. V lost 2 bases and J 2 bases, leaving 8 bases between the germline ends. CDR3 sequence reads: CASSLGLSTDTQYF. In nucleotides, the CDR3 is TGTGCCAGCAGTTTAGGACTGTCCACAGATACGCAGTATTTT.

There are a few counts of this clonotype. The chain has TRBV25-1 and TRBJ1-2; D gene uncertain. V was pared by 5 bases and J by 12 bases, with 7 bases between. Germline V lookup: CDR1 MGHDK, CDR2 SYGVNS. The length of the CDR3 is 9 residues. The CDR3 here is CASSTLDTF. The CDR3 DNA reads TGTGCCAGCAGTACGTTAGACACCTTC.

This clonotype was counted only a few times. This rearrangement joins TRBV7-8 to TRBJ2-3; a weak D match, TRBD2 (6 bases). The V end lost 7 bases, the J end lost 6 bases, and 11 bases lay between the germline ends. Germline CDR1 SGHVS, CDR2 FQNEAQ. The CDR3 loop spans 12 amino acids. CDR3 DNA sequence: TGTGCCAGCACGGGAGAATGGGATACGCAGTATTTT. This translates into CASTGEWDTQYF.

As to this clonotype: This could be a read error, since a much larger clone is one nucleotide away. This chain connects TRBV29-1 to TRBJ2-7, with 13 bases matching TRBD2. CDR3 length: 14 amino acids. V was pared by 5 bases and J by 9 bases, with 10 bases of the junction left unmatched. CDR1 is SQVTM, CDR2 ANQGSEA, per germline. The CDR3 DNA reads TGCAGCGTTTTAGGACTAGCGGGAGCGGACGGGCAGTACTTC. Translated, it gives CSVLGLAGADGQYF.

This clonotype was detected ten times or more. J is TRBJ2-2 and V is TRBV11-1, with a possible D match to TRBD1 (5 bases). The CDR3 spans 15 residues. V lost 5 bases, J lost 5 bases, and 15 bases lay in between. CDR1 is SGHAT and CDR2 is FQDESV in the germline V gene (reference sequence). The chain's CDR3 is CASSTQAGPTGELFF. The CDR3 DNA sequence: TGTGCCAGCAGCACCCAGGCAGGGCCAACCGGGGAGCTGTTTTTT.

This clonotype was seen a handful of times. The chain combines TRBV9 with TRBJ1-2; D unclear. Germline V gives CDR1 SGDLS, CDR2 YYNGEE. V lost 0 bases, J lost 7 bases, and 13 bases lay in between. This CDR3 is built from 14 residues. CDR3 coding DNA: TGTGCCAGCAGCGTAGATGGAAAGGGTCTTGGCTACACCTTC. It encodes CASSVDGKGLGYTF.

J is TRBJ1-1 and V is TRBV9; 9 nucleotides align to TRBD1. With V trimmed by 5 bases and J by 6 bases, 8 bases remained unmatched. The CDR3 runs to 14 residues. Germline CDR1 reads SGDLS; CDR2 reads YYNGEE. In nucleotides, the CDR3 is TGTGCCAGCAGTGTGTGGGACAGGGAGTCTGAAGCTTTCTTT. It is translated as CASSVWDRESEAFF.

The chain uses TRBV29-1 and TRBJ2-5, with 10 positions matching TRBD1. CDR3 length equals 14 residues. J gave up 5 bases and V 3 bases, and 6 bases lay outside the gene matches. Germline loops: CDR1 SQVTM, CDR2 ANQGSEA. The CDR3 protein is CSVDGTGEGETQYF. The DNA of the CDR3 is TGCAGCGTTGATGGGACAGGGGAAGGCGAGACCCAGTACTTC.

There are many counts of this clonotype. This rearrangement joins TRBV2 to TRBJ2-7, with 7 positions matching TRBD2. The germline V gene has CDR1 SNHLY and CDR2 FYNNEI. This CDR3 comprises 13 residues. Trimming at V came to 4 bases and at J to 5 bases, leaving 5 bases not matched to a gene. CDR3 coding DNA: TGTGCCAGCAGTGGGCGGGAGTACAACGAGCAGTACTTC. Residues: CASSGREYNEQYF.

There are many counts of this clonotype. This rearrangement joins TRBV7-9 to TRBJ1-1; possible D gene TRBD1, 5 bases. CDR1 is SEHNR and CDR2 is FQNEAQ in the germline V gene (reference sequence). Trimming removed 6 bases from V and 0 bases from J, with 14 bases in between. The CDR3 is 15 amino acids. The CDR3 DNA reads as TGTGCCAGCAGACCGAGGACACAGATGAACACTGAAGCTTTCTTT. Translation: CASRPRTQMNTEAFF.

As concerns this clonotype: A much larger clone differs from this one at a single base, so this may be a read error. The J gene is TRBJ1-5, the V gene TRBV30; TRBD1 might be the D (5 bases). Germline lookup yields CDR1 GTSNPN and CDR2 SVGIG (reference sequence). The CDR3 extends over 15 amino acids. CDR3 nucleotide sequence: TGTGCCTGGAGTGTGCAGGGATCGAGAAATCGGCCCCAGCATTTT. This gives the protein CAWSVQGSRNRPQHF. The variable domain in full, completed from reference TRBV30 and TRBJ1-5, reads SQTIHQWPATLVQPVGSPLSLECTVEGTSNPNLYWYRQAAGRGLQLLFYSVGIGQISSEVPQNLSASRPQDRQFILSSKKLLLSDSGFYLCAWSVQGSRNRPQHFGDGTRLSIL.

This clonotype was recorded many times. The chain is built from TRBV4-2 and TRBJ2-3; TRBD2 agrees at 7 bases. Germline CDR1 is LGHNA and CDR2 is YNFKEQ. V shed 1 base, J shed 4 bases, and the junction held 5 bases outside the gene matches. There are 15 residues in the CDR3. The CDR3 loop reads CASSQVAGVADTQYF. CDR3 in DNA: TGTGCCAGCAGCCAAGTTGCGGGAGTTGCAGATACGCAGTATTTT.

This clonotype has a count of ten or more. The CDR3 DNA is TGTGCCAGCAGCTTAACGCCACTAGCGGGACGCACAACTGAACAAGAGACCCAGTACTTC. Amino acids: CASSLTPLAGRTTEQETQYF. The chain combines TRBV7-9 with TRBJ2-5; 10 bases are a match to TRBD2. Germline V gene lookup returns CDR1 SEHNR and CDR2 FQNEAQ (reference sequence). V was clipped by 2 bases and J by 2 bases; unmatched bases: 17. This CDR3 is 20 amino acids long.

This clonotype was observed many times. The chain couples TRBV11-1 to TRBJ2-5, with 10 positions matching TRBD1. The CDR3 is made up of 18 amino acids. Germline assignment: CDR1 SGHAT and CDR2 FQDESV (reference sequence). V lost 4 bases to trimming and J lost 5 bases; unmatched junction nucleotides: 16. The CDR3 sequence is CASSYTVPGTGVTETQYF. Written as DNA, the CDR3 is TGTGCCAGCAGCTATACCGTGCCCGGGACAGGGGTAACGGAGACCCAGTACTTC. Together with reference TRBV11-1 and TRBJ2-5, the CDR3 gives the full variable domain: EAEVAQSPRYKITEKSQAVAFWCDPISGHATLYWYRQILGQGPELLVQFQDESVVDDSQLPKDRFSAERLKGVDSTLKIQPAELGDSAMYLCASSYTVPGTGVTETQYFGPGTRLLVL.

This clonotype was counted between two and nine times. The chain couples TRBV19 to TRBJ1-5, with D unclear. Germline lookup yields CDR1 LNHDA and CDR2 SQIVND (reference sequence). V gave up 2 bases and J gave up 1 base, with 12 bases separating them. The length of the CDR3 is 16 residues. CDR3 loop: CASSIRLQNSNQPQHF. CDR3 DNA sequence: TGTGCCAGTAGTATAAGGTTGCAGAACAGCAATCAGCCCCAGCATTTT.

This clonotype was detected many times. V is TRBV6-1 and J is TRBJ2-7; possible D gene TRBD2, 6 bases. This CDR3 has 14 residues. CDR1 is MNHNS and CDR2 is SASEGT in the germline V gene. Trimming left V 5 bases short and J 3 bases short, with 14 bases between. The CDR3 loop reads CASSFSSAVYEQYF. The CDR3 DNA sequence: TGTGCCAGCAGTTTTTCTAGCGCTGTCTACGAGCAGTACTTC.

There are many counts of this clonotype. This rearrangement joins TRBV9 to TRBJ2-2, with no clear D. V lost 0 bases to trimming and J lost 1 base, with 4 bases between them. The CDR3 covers 14 residues. Per germline, CDR1 SGDLS and CDR2 YYNGEE. The CDR3 loop reads CASSVAQNTGELFF. Here the CDR3 DNA reads TGTGCCAGCAGCGTAGCTCAGAACACCGGGGAGCTGTTTTTT.

This clonotype was seen only a few times. This chain links TRBV6-1 with TRBJ1-2, with D maybe TRBD1 (5 bases). The V gene's germline CDR1 is MNHNS and CDR2 SASEGT. The CDR3 has 18 amino acids. Trimming stripped 5 bases from V and 3 bases from J, with 25 bases between. The CDR3 spells CASSFLGGGEGWYYGYTF. The DNA for the CDR3 is TGTGCCAGCAGTTTTCTCGGCGGAGGGGAAGGGTGGTACTATGGCTACACCTTC.

Regarding this clonotype: Possible read error: a much larger clone is one base away. This chain's CDR3 is CSVETGDFSYEQFF. The CDR3 bases are TGCAGCGTTGAAACAGGGGACTTCTCCTACGAGCAGTTCTTC. The chain carries TRBV29-1 and TRBJ2-1; possible D gene TRBD1, 7 bases. This CDR3 has 14 residues. Germline V gene sequence: CDR1 SQVTM, CDR2 ANQGSEA. The V end was cut by 2 bases, the J end by 10 bases, with 18 bases between.

This clonotype was counted many times. V gene TRBV28 combines with J gene TRBJ2-7; no definite D call. Germline V CDR1 and CDR2: MDHEN, SYDVKM. The V end was cut by 2 bases, the J end by 5 bases, with 7 bases between. The CDR3 covers 12 residues. CDR3 region: CASSLRAHEQYF. The CDR3 nucleotides are TGTGCCAGCAGTTTACGTGCCCACGAGCAGTACTTC.

CDR3 protein: CASSPTGINEKLFF. CDR3 sequence (DNA): TGCGCCAGCAGCCCGACAGGCATCAATGAAAAACTGTTTTTT. The genes are TRBV5-1 and TRBJ1-4; D is perhaps TRBD1 (6 bases). Germline values: CDR1 SGHRS, CDR2 YFSETQ. The CDR3 sequence is 14 residues long. The ends were cut back, 4 bases at V and 5 bases at J, with 12 bases in the middle.